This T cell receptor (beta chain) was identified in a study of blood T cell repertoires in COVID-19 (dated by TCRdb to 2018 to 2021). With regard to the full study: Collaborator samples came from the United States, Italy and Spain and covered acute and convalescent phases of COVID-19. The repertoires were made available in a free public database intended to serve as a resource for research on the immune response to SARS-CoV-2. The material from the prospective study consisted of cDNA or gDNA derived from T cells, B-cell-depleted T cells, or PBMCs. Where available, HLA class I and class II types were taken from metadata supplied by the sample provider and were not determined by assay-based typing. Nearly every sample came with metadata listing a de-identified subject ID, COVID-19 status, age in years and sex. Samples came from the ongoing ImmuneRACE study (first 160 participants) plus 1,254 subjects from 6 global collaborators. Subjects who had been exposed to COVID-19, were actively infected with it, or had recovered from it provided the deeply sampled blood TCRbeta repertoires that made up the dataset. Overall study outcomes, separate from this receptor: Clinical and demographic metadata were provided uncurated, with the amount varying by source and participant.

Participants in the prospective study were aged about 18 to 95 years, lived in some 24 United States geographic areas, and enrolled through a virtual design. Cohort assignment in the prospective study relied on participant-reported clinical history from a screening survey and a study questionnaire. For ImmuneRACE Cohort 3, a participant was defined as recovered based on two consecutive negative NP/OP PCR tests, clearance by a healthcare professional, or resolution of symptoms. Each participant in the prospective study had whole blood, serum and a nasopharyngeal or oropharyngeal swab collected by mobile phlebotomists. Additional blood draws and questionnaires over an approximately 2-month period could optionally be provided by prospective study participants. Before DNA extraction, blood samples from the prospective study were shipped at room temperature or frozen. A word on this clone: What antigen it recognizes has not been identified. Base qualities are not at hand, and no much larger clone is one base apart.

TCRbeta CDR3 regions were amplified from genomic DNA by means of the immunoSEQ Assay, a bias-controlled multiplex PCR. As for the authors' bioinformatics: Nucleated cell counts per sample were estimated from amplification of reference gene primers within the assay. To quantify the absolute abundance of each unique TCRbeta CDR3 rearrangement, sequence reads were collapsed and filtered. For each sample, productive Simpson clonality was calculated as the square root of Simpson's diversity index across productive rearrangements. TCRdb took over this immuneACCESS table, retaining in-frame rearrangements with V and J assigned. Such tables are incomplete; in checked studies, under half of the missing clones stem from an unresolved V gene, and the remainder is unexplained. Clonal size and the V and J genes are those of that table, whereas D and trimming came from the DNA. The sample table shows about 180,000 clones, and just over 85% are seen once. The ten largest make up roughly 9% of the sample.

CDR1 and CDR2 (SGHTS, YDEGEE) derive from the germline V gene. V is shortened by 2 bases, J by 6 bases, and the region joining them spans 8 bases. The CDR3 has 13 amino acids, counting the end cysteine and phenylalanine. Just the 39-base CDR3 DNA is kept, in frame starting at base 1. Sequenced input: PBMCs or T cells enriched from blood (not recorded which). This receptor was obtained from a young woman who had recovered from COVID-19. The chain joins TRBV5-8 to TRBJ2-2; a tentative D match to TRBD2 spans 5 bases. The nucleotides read TGTGCCAGCAGCTTACAACTAGCCGGGGAGCTGTTTTTT. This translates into CASSLQLAGELFF.